One sample yielded the 13 T cell receptor beta chains listed below, sequenced in a study of blood T cell repertoires in COVID-19 (dated by TCRdb to the early 2020s). Preparation of the library involved the immunoSEQ multiplex PCR assay. What TCRdb holds here is the immuneACCESS table cut down to in-frame rearrangements. Part of the clones is not present; checked against another copy, under half of the missing clones reflect an unresolved V gene, and the others are unexplained. A total of roughly 670,000 clones appear in this sample, around 89% of them only once. Roughly 0.25% of the sample is in the top ten clones. Sequencing was done on a sample of peripheral blood. The receptors shown here come from a woman aged 18 to 35 with acute or convalescent COVID-19.

This sequence joins TRBV7-9 and TRBJ2-7, with a weak D call TRBD2 (5 bases). The CDR3 has 15 amino acids. Germline V gene data show CDR1 as SEHNR and CDR2 as FQNEAQ (reference sequence). V lost 0 bases and J lost 3, with 12 bases in between. The CDR3 DNA is TGTGCCAGCAGCTTAGCCCGACGGGGTGTCTACGAGCAGTACTTC. Protein product: CASSLARRGVYEQYF.

V and J are TRBV18 and TRBJ2-7; weak D call: TRBD2 (5 bases). Germline V gene data show CDR1 as KGHSH and CDR2 as LQKENI. V dropped 6 bases and J dropped 2 bases, with 29 bases sitting between them. The length of the CDR3 is 19 residues. CDR3 nucleotides: TGTGCCAGCTCGCGTATGAAACTAGAGCGGCGACCCACCACCTACGAGCAGTACTTC. This sequence encodes CASSRMKLERRPTTYEQYF.

This rearrangement joins TRBV27 to TRBJ1-1, with D possibly being TRBD1 (6 bases). CDR1 and CDR2 (germline): MNHEY, SMNVEV (reference sequence). The CDR3 sequence is 17 residues long. Trimming pared 4 bases from V and 5 bases from J, leaving 23 bases between. CDR3 sequence: CASSSERQASPRTEAFF. The CDR3 bases are TGTGCCAGCAGTTCGGAACGACAGGCTTCCCCACGTACTGAAGCTTTCTTT.

This rearrangement joins TRBV6-2 or TRBV6-3 to TRBJ1-5; 8 bases match TRBD1. This CDR3 is built from 14 residues. Trimming took 5 bases from V and 7 from J; bases not matched to a gene: 7. Germline CDR1 is MNHEY and CDR2 is SVGEGT. The DNA of the CDR3 is TGTGCCAGCAGTGGCGGACAGGGCGTCCAGCCCCAGCATTTT. Translating it yields CASSGGQGVQPQHF.

The chain combines TRBV12-3 or TRBV12-4 with TRBJ2-7; D not resolved. The CDR3 has 11 amino acids. V was pared by 11 bases and J by 0 bases, with 8 bases between. The CDR3 bases are TGTGCCTGGCGGCCCTCCTACGAGCAGTACTTC. Translating it yields CAWRPSYEQYF.

This chain joins TRBV28 and TRBJ1-1; 11 nucleotides line up with TRBD1. This CDR3 region has 17 residues. CDR1 MDHEN and CDR2 SYDVKM come from the germline V gene. The trim removed 5 bases at V and 2 bases at J, leaving 10 bases unmatched. In DNA form, the CDR3 reads TGTGCCAGCAGTCTCCTGGACAGGGGGCATCCAAACACTGAAGCTTTCTTT. Encoded protein: CASSLLDRGHPNTEAFF.

The J gene is TRBJ1-2, the V gene TRBV6-5; D remains unclear. V lost 0 bases, J lost 2 bases, and 10 bases lay in between. Germline CDR1 and CDR2: MNHEY and SVGAGI. This CDR3 contains 15 residues. The CDR3 region has the DNA TGTGCCAGCAGTTACTCTGGCGGGAGGAACTATGGCTACACCTTC. It specifies CASSYSGGRNYGYTF.

V and J are TRBV9 and TRBJ2-1; 15 bases match TRBD2. The CDR3 length is 14 residues. Trimming removed 7 bases from V and 10 bases from J; junction bases left unmatched: 6. Germline CDR1 is SGDLS and CDR2 is YYNGEE. The CDR3 sequence is CASLPGTSGGEQFF. The CDR3, as DNA: TGTGCCAGCCTCCCCGGGACTAGCGGGGGGGAGCAGTTCTTC.

This clone was detected a few times. The V call is TRBV19, the J call TRBJ1-5; 7 bases are a match to TRBD1. This CDR3 region has 14 residues. J was trimmed by 6 bases and V by 7 bases; bases with no gene match: 9. Per germline, CDR1 LNHDA and CDR2 SQIVND (reference sequence). The CDR3: CASTFRTGPQPQHF. CDR3 coding DNA: TGTGCCAGTACTTTCCGGACAGGCCCTCAGCCCCAGCATTTT.

The chain's CDR3 is CASSRPGADTQYF. As DNA, the CDR3 is TGTGCCAGCAGCCGACCCGGGGCAGATACGCAGTATTTT. V is TRBV12-3 or TRBV12-4 and J is TRBJ2-3; possibly TRBD2 for D (5 bases). The CDR3 is 13 residues long. Trimming cost V 6 bases and J 4 bases, with 11 bases left between them.

The V call is TRBV9, the J call TRBJ2-3; 9 nucleotides match TRBD1. The CDR3 is made up of 16 amino acids. CDR1 and CDR2 from the germline V gene are SGDLS and YYNGEE. V shed 3 bases, J shed 3 bases, and the junction held 8 bases outside the gene matches. The CDR3 DNA reads TGTGCCAGCAGCGGCTTTAGGGACAGGGAGACAGATACGCAGTATTTT. Amino acids: CASSGFRDRETDTQYF. Based on the CDR3 plus reference TRBV9 and TRBJ2-3, the full variable domain is DSGVTQTPKHLITATGQRVTLRCSPRSGDLSVYWYQQSLDQGLQFLIQYYNGEERAKGNILERFSAQQFPDLHSELNLSSLELGDSALYFCASSGFRDRETDTQYFGPGTRLTVL.

This clone has only a few counts. The chain joins TRBV28 to TRBJ1-1; D perhaps matches TRBD1 (5 bases). CDR3 size: 15 residues. The germline V gene encodes CDR1 MDHEN and CDR2 SYDVKM. Trimming stripped 2 bases from V and 2 bases from J, with 12 bases between. CDR3 residues: CASSLGGARNTEAFF. The CDR3 coding sequence is TGTGCCAGCAGTTTAGGAGGGGCCAGAAACACTGAAGCTTTCTTT.

The chain joins TRBV29-1 to TRBJ2-7, with TRBD2 as a possible D gene (5 bases). The CDR3 is 13 amino acids. CDR1 and CDR2 (germline): SQVTM, ANQGSEA. V gave up 6 bases and J gave up 7 bases, with 19 bases separating them. CDR3 amino acids: CSVYGLVKGEQYF. The CDR3 nucleotides are TGCAGCGTCTACGGACTTGTAAAAGGGGAGCAGTACTTC.